This entry features one T cell receptor (beta chain) sequence. Its antigen remains unknown. This specimen belongs to a study of OX40 agonist ivuxolimab in advanced cancers. About the study: Cancers in dose escalation were hepatocellular, melanoma, renal cell and head and neck.

V was cut by 6 bases and J by 4 bases, with 10 bases left in between. Germline V gene data show CDR1 as MGHDK and CDR2 as SYGVNS. CDR3 size: 13 residues. On cycle 4 day 1 and cycle 7 day 1, as well as at baseline, blood was sampled. Whole-study findings and limits: Relatively little clonal expansion, among the lowest observed, appeared in partial responders at 0.1-3.0 mg/kg.

TCRdb keeps only in-frame clones here, not all; method: immunoSEQ multiplex PCR. This repertoire shows about 38,000 clones, about 82% found once; its top ten account for 21%. This chain links TRBV25-1 with TRBJ2-1; a possible D gene is TRBD1 (6 bases). The sample in question was CD4+ or CD8+ T cells sorted from blood, obtained in a trial of the OX40 agonist ivuxolimab. The source is an adult with an advanced solid tumor such as melanoma, head and neck, liver or kidney cancer. The CDR3 is CASSRGGYNEQFF. In DNA, the CDR3 is TGTGCCAGCAGCAGGGGCGGATACAATGAGCAGTTCTTC.